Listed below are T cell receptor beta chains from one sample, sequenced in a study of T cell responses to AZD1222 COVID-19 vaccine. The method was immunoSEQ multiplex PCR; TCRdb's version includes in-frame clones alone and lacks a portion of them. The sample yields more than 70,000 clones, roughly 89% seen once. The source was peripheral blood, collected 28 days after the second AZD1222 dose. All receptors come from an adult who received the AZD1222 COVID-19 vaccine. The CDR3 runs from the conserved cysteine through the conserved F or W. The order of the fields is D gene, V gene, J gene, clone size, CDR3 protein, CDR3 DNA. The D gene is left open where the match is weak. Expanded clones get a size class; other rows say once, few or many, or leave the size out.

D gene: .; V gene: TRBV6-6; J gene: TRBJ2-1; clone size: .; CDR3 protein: CASIDRRESYNEQFF; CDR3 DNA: TGTGCCAGCATCGACCGCAGGGAATCCTACAATGAGCAGTTCTTC
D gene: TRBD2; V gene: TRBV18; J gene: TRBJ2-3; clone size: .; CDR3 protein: CASSPRVAGQYFTSTQYF; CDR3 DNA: TGTGCCAGCTCACCACGAGTAGCGGGGCAATATTTCACAAGTACGCAGTATTTT
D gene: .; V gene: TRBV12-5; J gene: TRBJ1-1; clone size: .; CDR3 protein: CASGLVRLGEAFF; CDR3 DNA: TGTGCTAGTGGTTTGGTCAGACTGGGAGAAGCTTTCTTT
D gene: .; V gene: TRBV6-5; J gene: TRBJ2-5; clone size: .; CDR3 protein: CASSYSGGFQETQYF; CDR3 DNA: TGTGCCAGCAGTTACTCAGGGGGGTTCCAAGAGACCCAGTACTTC
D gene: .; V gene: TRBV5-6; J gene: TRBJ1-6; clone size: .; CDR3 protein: CASSLAPGYPNDSPLHF; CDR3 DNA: TGTGCCAGCAGCTTGGCCCCAGGGTACCCAAATGATTCACCCCTCCACTTT
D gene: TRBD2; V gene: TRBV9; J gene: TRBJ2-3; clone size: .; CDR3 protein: CASSSKWISGGAGDTQYF; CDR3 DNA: TGTGCCAGCAGCTCGAAATGGATTAGCGGGGGGGCAGGTGATACGCAGTATTTT
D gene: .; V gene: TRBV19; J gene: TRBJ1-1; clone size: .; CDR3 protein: CASSIRTNTEAFF; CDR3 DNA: TGTGCCAGTAGTATTCGGACGAACACTGAAGCTTTCTTT
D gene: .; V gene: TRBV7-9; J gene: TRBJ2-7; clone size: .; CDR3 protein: CASGNLGQGGYEQYF; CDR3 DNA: TGTGCCTCCGGGAATCTGGGGCAGGGAGGATACGAGCAGTACTTC
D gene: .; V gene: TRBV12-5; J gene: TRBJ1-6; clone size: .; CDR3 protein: CASGPSHNSPLHF; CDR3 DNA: TGTGCTAGTGGTCCATCACATAATTCACCCCTCCACTTT
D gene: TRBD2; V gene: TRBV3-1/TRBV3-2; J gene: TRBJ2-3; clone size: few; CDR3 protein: CASSQEVSGGADTQYF; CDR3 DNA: TGTGCCAGCAGCCAAGAGGTTAGCGGGGGCGCAGATACGCAGTATTTT
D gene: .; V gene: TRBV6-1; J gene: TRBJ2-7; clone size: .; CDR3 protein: CASSEYYRTYEQYF; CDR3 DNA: TGTGCCAGCAGTGAATATTACAGGACCTACGAGCAGTACTTC
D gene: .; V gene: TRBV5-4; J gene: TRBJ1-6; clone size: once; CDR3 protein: CASSLASDFHYNSPLHF; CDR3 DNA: TGTGCCAGCAGCTTGGCCTCGGACTTCCACTATAATTCACCCCTCCACTTT
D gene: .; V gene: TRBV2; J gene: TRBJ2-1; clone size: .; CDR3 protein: CASSQGGHEQFF; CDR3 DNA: TGTGCCAGCAGCCAAGGGGGACATGAGCAGTTCTTC
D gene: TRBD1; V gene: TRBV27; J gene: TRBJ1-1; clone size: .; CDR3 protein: CASTLRTGGNSEAFF; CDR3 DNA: TGTGCCAGCACTCTAAGGACAGGGGGGAACTCTGAAGCTTTCTTT